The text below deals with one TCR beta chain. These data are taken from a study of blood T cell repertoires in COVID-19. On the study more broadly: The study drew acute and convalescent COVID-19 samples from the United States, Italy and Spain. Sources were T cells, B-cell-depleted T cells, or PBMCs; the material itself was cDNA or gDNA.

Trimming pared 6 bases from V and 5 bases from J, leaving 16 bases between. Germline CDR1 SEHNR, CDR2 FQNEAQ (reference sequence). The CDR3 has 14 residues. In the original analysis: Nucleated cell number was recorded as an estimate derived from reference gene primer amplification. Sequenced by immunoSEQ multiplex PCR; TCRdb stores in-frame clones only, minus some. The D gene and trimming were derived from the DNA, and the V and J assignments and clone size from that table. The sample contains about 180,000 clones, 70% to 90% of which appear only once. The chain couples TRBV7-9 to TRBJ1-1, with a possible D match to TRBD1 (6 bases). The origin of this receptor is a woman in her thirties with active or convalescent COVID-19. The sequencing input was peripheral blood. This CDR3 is CASRAGVVETEAFF. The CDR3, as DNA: TGTGCCAGCAGGGCAGGGGTTGTCGAGACTGAAGCTTTCTTT. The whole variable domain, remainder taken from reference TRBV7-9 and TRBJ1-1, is DTGVSQNPRHKITKRGQNVTFRCDPISEHNRLYWYRQTLGQGPEFLTYFQNEAQLEKSRLLSDRFSAERPKGSFSTLEIQRTEQGDSAMYLCASRAGVVETEAFFGQGTRLTVV.